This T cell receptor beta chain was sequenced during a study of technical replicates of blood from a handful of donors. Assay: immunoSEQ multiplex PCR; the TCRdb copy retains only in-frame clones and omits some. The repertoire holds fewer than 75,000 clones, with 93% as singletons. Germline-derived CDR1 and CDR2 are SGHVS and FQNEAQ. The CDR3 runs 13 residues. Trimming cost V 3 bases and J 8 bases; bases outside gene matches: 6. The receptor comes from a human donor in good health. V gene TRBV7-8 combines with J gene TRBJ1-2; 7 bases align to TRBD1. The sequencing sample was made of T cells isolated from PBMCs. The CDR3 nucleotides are TGTGCCAGCAGCTTGACGCAGGGGGTGGGCTACACCTTC. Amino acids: CASSLTQGVGYTF. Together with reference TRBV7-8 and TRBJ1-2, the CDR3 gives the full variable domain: GAGVSQSPRYKVAKRGQDVALRCDPISGHVSLFWYQQALGQGPEFLTYFQNEAQLDKSGLPSDRFFAERPEGSVSTLKIQRTQQEDSAVYLCASSLTQGVGYTFGSGTRLTVV.